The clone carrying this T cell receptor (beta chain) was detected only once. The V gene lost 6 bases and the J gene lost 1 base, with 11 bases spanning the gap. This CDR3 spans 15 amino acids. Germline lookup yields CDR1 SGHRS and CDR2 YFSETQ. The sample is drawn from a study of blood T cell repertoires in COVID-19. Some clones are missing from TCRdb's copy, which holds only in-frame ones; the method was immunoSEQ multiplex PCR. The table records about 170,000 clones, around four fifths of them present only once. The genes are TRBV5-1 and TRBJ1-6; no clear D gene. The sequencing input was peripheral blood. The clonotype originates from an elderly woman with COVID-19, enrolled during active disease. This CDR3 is CASTERVSYNSPLHF. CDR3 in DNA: TGCGCCAGCACGGAGAGGGTGTCCTATAATTCACCCCTCCACTTT.